This entry lists 2 T cell receptor beta chains sequenced from one sample in a study of tumor and adjacent non-tumor tissue in lung cancer (dated by TCRdb to the late 2010s). Libraries came from multiplex PCR. Instrument on record: Illumina HiSeq 2500. Following protocols modified from ARM-PCR, the researchers constructed TCRbeta libraries through three rounds of nested PCR with primers (Table S4). The public sequencing data were trimmed at Q25 with fastp and processed into clonotypes with MiXCR by TCRdb, which kept only in-frame beta chains. Every CDR3 protein is listed once, alongside the most common genes and DNA of its rows. This sample comprises approximately 76,000 distinct CDR3 sequences, around 70% of them detected only once. The ten largest account for roughly 13% of the sample. RNA was extracted from bulk unsorted tissue and checked for quality with a NanoDrop ND-1000 and an Agilent 2100.

Sequenced input: lung tumor tissue. The receptor source for this set is a woman aged 70-85 years with non-small cell lung cancer.

Worth noting for this clonotype: This likely comes from a read error, as the CDR3 has no conserved phenylalanine or tryptophan at its end. This sequence joins TRBV29-1 and TRBJ1-1, with D maybe TRBD1 (6 bases). Germline V lookup: CDR1 SQVTM, CDR2 ANQGSEA. The CDR3 spans 14 residues. CDR3 in DNA: TGCAGCGTCGAAGATGACAGGAAGGGATCTGAAGCTTTCCTT. This translates into CSVEDDRKGSEAFL.

Details on this clonotype: The germline gene is not matched at one end of the junction; a read error may be the cause. The gene calls are TRBV5-5 and TRBJ2-1; 11 bases agree with TRBD2. Germline CDR1 reads SGHKS; CDR2 reads YYEKEE (reference sequence). The CDR3 spans 17 residues. This chain's CDR3 is CASSLGATSGIKNEQFF. CDR3 bases: TGTGCCAGCAGTTTGGGGGCGACTAGCGGGATAAAGAATGAGCAGTTCTTC.